This T cell receptor (beta chain) was sequenced during a study of OX40 agonist ivuxolimab in advanced cancers. In the study overall: Patients were approximately 80% male with ages roughly 23 to 90, mean about 65.

TCRdb's table, derived via immunoSEQ multiplex PCR, lists solely in-frame clones and lacks some. The sample consists of 35,000 to 40,000 clones, around four fifths of them appearing once. The sample was CD4+ or CD8+ T cells sorted from blood, taken in a trial of the OX40 agonist ivuxolimab. The clonotype originates from an adult with an advanced solid tumor such as melanoma, head and neck, liver or kidney cancer.

CDR3 residues: CASRRLAGAGDTQYF. CDR3 DNA: TGTGCCAGCCGGAGACTAGCGGGGGCAGGGGATACGCAGTATTTT. This sequence joins TRBV27 and TRBJ2-3, with 12 bases matching TRBD2. CDR3 length: 15 residues. Per germline, CDR1 MNHEY and CDR2 SMNVEV (reference sequence). J gave up 6 bases and V 8 bases, and 9 bases lay outside the gene matches.